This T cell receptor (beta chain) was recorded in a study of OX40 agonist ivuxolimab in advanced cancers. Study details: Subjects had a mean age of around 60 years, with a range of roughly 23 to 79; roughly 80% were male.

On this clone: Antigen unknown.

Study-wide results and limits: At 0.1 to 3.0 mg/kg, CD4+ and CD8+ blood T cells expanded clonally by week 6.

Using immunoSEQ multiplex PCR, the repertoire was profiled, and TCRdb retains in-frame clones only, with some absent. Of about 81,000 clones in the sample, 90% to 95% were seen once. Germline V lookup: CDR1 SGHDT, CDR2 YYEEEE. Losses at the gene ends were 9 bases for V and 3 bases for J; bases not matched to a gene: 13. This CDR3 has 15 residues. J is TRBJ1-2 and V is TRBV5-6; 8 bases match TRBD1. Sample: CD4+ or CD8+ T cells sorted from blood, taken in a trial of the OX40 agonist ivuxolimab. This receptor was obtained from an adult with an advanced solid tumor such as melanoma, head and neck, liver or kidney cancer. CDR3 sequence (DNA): TGTGCCACCCTACACAGGGGGAGGTCGGACTATGGCTACACCTTC. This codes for CATLHRGRSDYGYTF.